This T cell receptor beta chain was sequenced for a study of patients and donors after allogeneic stem cell transplantation. Trimming took 6 bases from V and 5 from J, leaving 11 bases between them. The CDR3 has 13 residues. Germline assignment: CDR1 MNHEY and CDR2 SVGEGT. Via MiXCR, TCRdb re-called the RT-PCR reads, giving one row per CDR3 protein. This table holds approximately 1,600 distinct CDR3 sequences, more than 15% found once. This clonotype showed up many times. The clonotype originates from a human donor who was either an allogeneic HSCT recipient or a stem cell or donor lymphocyte infusion donor (not recorded which). It is not recorded whose cells these are; they may come from a transplant donor. The chain recombines TRBV6-2 or TRBV6-3 with TRBJ2-1; D remains ambiguous. The material sequenced was blood, either unsorted or a sorted T cell fraction (not recorded which). CDR3 sequence reads: CASRLTQNNEQFF. In DNA form, the CDR3 reads TGTGCCAGCAGGCTAACGCAGAACAATGAGCAGTTCTTC.